This entry is about one TCR beta chain. These data are taken from a study of blood T cell repertoires in COVID-19. For the study at large: Nucleic acid was either cDNA or gDNA, and it came from T cells, B-cell-depleted T cells, or PBMCs.

Source study methods: How many nucleated cells were present was estimated from reference gene primer amplification. Only in-frame clones appear in the TCRdb table, and some are missing; sequencing was by immunoSEQ multiplex PCR. The V and J calls and clone size are taken from that table; D and trimming were inferred from the DNA. The repertoire consists of about 46,000 clones, with approximately 82% occurring once and the leading ten covering over 5%. This CDR3 is built from 16 residues. Trimming at V came to 3 bases and at J to 0 bases, leaving 5 bases not matched to a gene. The germline CDR1 and CDR2 sequences are SGHRS and YFSETQ.

The chain recombines TRBV5-1 with TRBJ2-1; TRBD1 matches at 8 bases. The receptor was derived from a woman older than 75 with acute or convalescent COVID-19. The sequencing sample was made of peripheral blood. The DNA for the CDR3 is TGCGCCAGCAGCTCAGGACAGGGTAGCTCCTACAATGAGCAGTTCTTC. This encodes CASSSGQGSSYNEQFF. The full variable domain, in which reference TRBV5-1 and TRBJ2-1 provide the parts outside the CDR3, is KAGVTQTPRYLIKTRGQQVTLSCSPISGHRSVSWYQQTPGQGLQFLFEYFSETQRNKGNFPGRFSGRQFSNSRSEMNVSTLELGDSALYLCASSSGQGSSYNEQFFGPGTRLTVL.